The sequence of this TCR beta chain was determined in a study of response to subunit inactivated influenza vaccine (dated by TCRdb to between 2018 and 2020). Some background on the complete study: The study used deep quantitative T cell receptor repertoire profiling to track responses to a trivalent subunit inactivated influenza vaccine. What the work shows at the level of the full study, not this receptor alone: The authors suggested that each seasonal influenza vaccination may recruit only a limited number of new T cells.

Spanning cysteine to phenylalanine, the CDR3 consists of 11 amino acids. Only the CDR3 portion is preserved as DNA: 33 bases, with reading frame beginning at the first base. Reading the germline V gene (reference sequence) gives CDR1 DFQATT and CDR2 SNEGSKA. V drops 3 bases and J drops 7 bases, leaving 9 bases in between. To prepare the library, RT-PCR was applied. Sequencing instrument: Illumina HiSeq 2500. The raw public data were reprocessed by TCRdb itself: fastp quality trimming at Q25, MiXCR clonotype calling, in-frame beta chains only. Rows are unified per CDR3 protein, each entry keeping the most common DNA and genes. The sample yields more than 600,000 distinct CDR3 sequences; approximately 17% were counted once. The biggest ten clones account for under 13% of the sample. This clonotype appeared a few times. There is no known antigen for this receptor. No quality values exist for individual bases; no much larger clone is one base distant.

The V and J segments used are TRBV20-1 and TRBJ2-5; the D gene is not confidently resolved. The specimen was PBMCs from blood, collected roughly 5 days after vaccination. This receptor was identified in a man aged 45-60 years who received an inactivated influenza vaccine. Donor details come from another sample of the same person, matched by shared clones. The CDR3 protein: CSARGLGTQYF. At the DNA level, the sequence is TGCAGTGCTAGGGGTTTAGGGACCCAGTACTTC.